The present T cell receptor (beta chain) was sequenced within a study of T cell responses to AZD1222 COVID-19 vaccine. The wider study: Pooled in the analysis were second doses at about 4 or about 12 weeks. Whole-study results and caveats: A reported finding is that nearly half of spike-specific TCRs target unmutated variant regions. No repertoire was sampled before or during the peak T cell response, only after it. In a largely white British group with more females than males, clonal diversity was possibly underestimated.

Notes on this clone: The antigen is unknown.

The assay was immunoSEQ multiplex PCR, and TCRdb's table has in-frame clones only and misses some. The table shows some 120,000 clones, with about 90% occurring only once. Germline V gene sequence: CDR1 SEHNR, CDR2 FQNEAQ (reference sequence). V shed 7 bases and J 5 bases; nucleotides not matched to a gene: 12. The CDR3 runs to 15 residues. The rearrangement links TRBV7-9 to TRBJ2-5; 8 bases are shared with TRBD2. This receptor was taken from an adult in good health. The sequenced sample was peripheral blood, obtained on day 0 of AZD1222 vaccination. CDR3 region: CASTRSLAGRETQYF. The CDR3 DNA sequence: TGTGCCAGCACCCGCAGCTTAGCGGGGAGGGAGACCCAGTACTTC.